What follows are 2 T cell receptor beta chains derived from one specimen sequenced in a study of PD-1 blockade in classical Hodgkin lymphoma. Time point given: cycle 4 day 1 (C4D1), after five to seven weeks of nivolumab. Exposure to brentuximab vedotin varied, and each patient had relapsed following autologous stem cell transplantation. Researchers pulled CD8+ T cells out of thawed PBMCs using magnetic negative selection. The assay was immunoSEQ multiplex PCR, and TCRdb's table has in-frame clones only and misses some. This sample has about 19,000 clones, with about 88% found just once. Sample: CD8+ T cells from blood, taken before the fourth cycle of nivolumab. These receptors all stem from a human donor with classical Hodgkin lymphoma.

This clone was detected only a few times. The rearrangement uses TRBV5-4 and TRBJ1-5; 7 bases map to TRBD1. The J segment lost 3 bases and the V segment lost 1 base, leaving 1 base of the junction unmatched. Germline loops: CDR1 SGHNT, CDR2 YYREEE (reference sequence). The CDR3 runs 14 residues. The CDR3 spells CASSLTGDNQPQHF. CDR3 in DNA: TGTGCCAGCAGCTTGACAGGGGACAATCAGCCCCAGCATTTT.

The V call is TRBV4-1, the J call TRBJ2-1, with no clear D. The V end lost 2 bases, the J end lost 3 bases, and 5 bases lay between the germline ends. Germline loops: CDR1 MGHRA, CDR2 YSYEKL. The CDR3 is 13 residues long. The DNA for the CDR3 is TGCGCCAGCAGCCAAATATTCTACAATGAGCAGTTCTTC. Its translation: CASSQIFYNEQFF.